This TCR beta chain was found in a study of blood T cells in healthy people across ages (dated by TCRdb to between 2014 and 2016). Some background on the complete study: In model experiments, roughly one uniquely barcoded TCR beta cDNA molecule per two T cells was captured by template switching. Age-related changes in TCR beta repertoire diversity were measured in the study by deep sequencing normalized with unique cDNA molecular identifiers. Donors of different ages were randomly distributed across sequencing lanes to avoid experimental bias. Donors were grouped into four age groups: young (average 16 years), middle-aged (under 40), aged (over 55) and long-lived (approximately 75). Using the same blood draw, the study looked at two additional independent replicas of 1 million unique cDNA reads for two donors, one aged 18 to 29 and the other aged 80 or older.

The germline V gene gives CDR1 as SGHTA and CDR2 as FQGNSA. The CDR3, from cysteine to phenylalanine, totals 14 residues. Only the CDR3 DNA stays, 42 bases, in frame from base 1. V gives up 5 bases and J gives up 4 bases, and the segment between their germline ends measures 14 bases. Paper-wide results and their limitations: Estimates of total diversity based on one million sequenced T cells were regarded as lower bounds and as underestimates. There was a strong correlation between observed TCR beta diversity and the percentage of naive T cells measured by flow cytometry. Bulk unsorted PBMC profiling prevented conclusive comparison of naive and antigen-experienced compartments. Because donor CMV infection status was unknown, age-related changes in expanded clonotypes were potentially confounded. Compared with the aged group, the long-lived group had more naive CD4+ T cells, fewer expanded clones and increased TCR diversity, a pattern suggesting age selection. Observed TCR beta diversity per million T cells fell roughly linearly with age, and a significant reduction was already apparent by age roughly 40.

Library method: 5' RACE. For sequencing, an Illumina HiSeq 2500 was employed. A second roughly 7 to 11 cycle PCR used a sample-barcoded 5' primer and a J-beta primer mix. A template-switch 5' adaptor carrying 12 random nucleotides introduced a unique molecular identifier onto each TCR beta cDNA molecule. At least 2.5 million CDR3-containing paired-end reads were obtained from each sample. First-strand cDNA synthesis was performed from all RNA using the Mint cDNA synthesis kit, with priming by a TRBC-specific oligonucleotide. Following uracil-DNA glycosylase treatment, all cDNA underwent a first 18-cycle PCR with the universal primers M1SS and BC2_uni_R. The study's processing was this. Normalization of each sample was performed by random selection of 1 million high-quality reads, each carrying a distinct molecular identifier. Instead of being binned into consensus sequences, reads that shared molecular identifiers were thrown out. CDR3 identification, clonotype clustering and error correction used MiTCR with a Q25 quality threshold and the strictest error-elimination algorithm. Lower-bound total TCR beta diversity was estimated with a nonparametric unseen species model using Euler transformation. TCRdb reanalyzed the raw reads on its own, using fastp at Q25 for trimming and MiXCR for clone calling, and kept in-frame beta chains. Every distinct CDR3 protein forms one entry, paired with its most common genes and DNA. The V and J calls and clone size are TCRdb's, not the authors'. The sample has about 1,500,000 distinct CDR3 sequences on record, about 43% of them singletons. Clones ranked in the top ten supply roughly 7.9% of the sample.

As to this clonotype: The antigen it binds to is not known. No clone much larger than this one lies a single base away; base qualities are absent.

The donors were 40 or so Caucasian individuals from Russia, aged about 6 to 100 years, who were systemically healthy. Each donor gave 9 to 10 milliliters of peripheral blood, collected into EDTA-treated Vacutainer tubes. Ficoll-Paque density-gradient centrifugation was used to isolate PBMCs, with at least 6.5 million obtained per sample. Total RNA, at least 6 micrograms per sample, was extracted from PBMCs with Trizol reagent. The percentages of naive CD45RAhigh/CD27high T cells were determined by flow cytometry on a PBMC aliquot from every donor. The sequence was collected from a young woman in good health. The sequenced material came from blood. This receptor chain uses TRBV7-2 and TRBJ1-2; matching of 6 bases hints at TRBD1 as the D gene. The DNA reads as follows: TGTGCCAGCAGCCAGGGGTTGGGTACCTATGGCTACACCTTC. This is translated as CASSQGLGTYGYTF.